A selection of T cell receptor beta chains follows, all from one sample in a study of shared T cell receptors in the human thymus. Measured with immunoSEQ multiplex PCR; TCRdb has only the in-frame clones, and not every one. The repertoire holds 600,000 or so clones, with 80% to 90% as singletons. These data were likewise used in another study, on human thymus T cells.

Sequenced input: thymocytes. Every receptor here comes from a boy under two years old with a congenital heart defect. Both conserved end residues are part of each CDR3. D genes are given only for firm matches. A row's size may be missing; if present it is once, few, many or a size class.

d_gene	j_gene	v_gene	abundance	CDR3nt	CDR3aa
TRBD1	TRBJ2-1	TRBV4-3	NA	TGCGCCAGCAGCCAACTATCAGGACAGGGGGCTTGGGATGAGCAGTTCTTC	CASSQLSGQGAWDEQFF
NA	TRBJ1-1	TRBV6-1	NA	TGTGCCAGCAGTGAAGCCGTGAACACTGAAGCTTTCTTT	CASSEAVNTEAFF
TRBD2	TRBJ2-1	TRBV19	NA	TGTGCCGTGGGGGTCACTAGCGGGAGGGCCAATGAGCAGTTCTTC	CAVGVTSGRANEQFF
TRBD2	TRBJ2-7	TRBV27	NA	TGTGCCAGCAGTCCCGGCCTAGCGGGGGTTCCCTACGAGCAGTACTTC	CASSPGLAGVPYEQYF
NA	TRBJ1-1	TRBV20-1	once	TGCAGGGCGGACAGGAACACTGAAGCTTTCTTT	CRADRNTEAFF
NA	TRBJ1-1	TRBV6-5	NA	TGTGCCAGCACGGTTGGGTCGGGCACTGAAGCTTTCTTT	CASTVGSGTEAFF
NA	TRBJ1-4	TRBV2	NA	TGTGCCAGCAGTGAAGAAGGACAGTCTAATGAAAAACTGTTTTTT	CASSEEGQSNEKLFF
NA	TRBJ1-2	TRBV5-1	NA	TGCGCCAGCAGTGGCGGGGAGGGCTACACCTTC	CASSGGEGYTF
TRBD1	TRBJ2-7	TRBV5-1	NA	TGCGCCAGCAGCTTGGCTACGACAGGGTCCTACGAGCAGTACTTC	CASSLATTGSYEQYF
NA	TRBJ1-5	TRBV5-1	NA	TGCGCCAGCAGCTTATCCCCTTATAGCAATCAGCCCCAGCATTTT	CASSLSPYSNQPQHF
TRBD1	TRBJ1-2	TRBV28	NA	TGTGCCAGCAGTTTATCTGCCGGGACAGGGATCCTATATGGCTACACCTTC	CASSLSAGTGILYGYTF
NA	TRBJ1-5	TRBV30	NA	TGTGCCTGGAGTATGGTCCAGGGGAACAATCAGCCCCAGCATTTT	CAWSMVQGNNQPQHF
TRBD2	TRBJ2-7	TRBV15	NA	TGTGCCACCAGCCATTACCAACTAGCGGGAGTGTACGAGCAGTACTTC	CATSHYQLAGVYEQYF
TRBD2	TRBJ2-3	TRBV10-3	NA	TGTGCCATCAGTGAGTCTACACCGGGACTAGCGGGAGGTTTAGATACGCAGTATTTT	CAISESTPGLAGGLDTQYF
NA	TRBJ1-1	TRBV4-1	once	TGCGCCAGCAGCCAAGCTAGAGAGGGACAACAGGTTAACACTGAAGCTTTCTTT	CASSQAREGQQVNTEAFF
NA	TRBJ2-7	TRBV7-9	NA	TGTGCCAGCAGCTTAGCTCAGGGGAGGGACCACGAGCAGTACTTC	CASSLAQGRDHEQYF
NA	TRBJ1-6	TRBV14	NA	TGTGCCAGCAGCCTCCAAAGCTCTCCCCTCCACTTT	CASSLQSSPLHF
TRBD2	TRBJ2-7	TRBV27	NA	TGTGCCAGCAGTTTCCTAGCGGGAGTAAAATCACTCGAGCAGTACTTC	CASSFLAGVKSLEQYF
NA	TRBJ2-4	TRBV25-1	few	TGTGCCAGCAGTGATGCGAGGGGGGGGCAGGGGGCCAAAAACATTCAGTACTTC	CASSDARGGQGAKNIQYF
NA	TRBJ2-1	TRBV11-2	NA	TGTGCCAGCAGCGTAACTCCGGGACTTGGCTACAATGAGCAGTTCTTC	CASSVTPGLGYNEQFF
TRBD1	TRBJ2-4	TRBV28	NA	TGTGCCAGCAGTTCCAGACAGGGGAAAAACATTCAGTACTTC	CASSSRQGKNIQYF
TRBD1	TRBJ1-2	TRBV30	NA	TGTGCCTGGAGTGTACAGGGGCACGAGGTGGATGGCTACACCTTC	CAWSVQGHEVDGYTF
TRBD1	TRBJ2-7	TRBV5-3	NA	TGTGCCAGAAGCAGGGACAGGGGCTACGAGCAGTACTTC	CARSRDRGYEQYF